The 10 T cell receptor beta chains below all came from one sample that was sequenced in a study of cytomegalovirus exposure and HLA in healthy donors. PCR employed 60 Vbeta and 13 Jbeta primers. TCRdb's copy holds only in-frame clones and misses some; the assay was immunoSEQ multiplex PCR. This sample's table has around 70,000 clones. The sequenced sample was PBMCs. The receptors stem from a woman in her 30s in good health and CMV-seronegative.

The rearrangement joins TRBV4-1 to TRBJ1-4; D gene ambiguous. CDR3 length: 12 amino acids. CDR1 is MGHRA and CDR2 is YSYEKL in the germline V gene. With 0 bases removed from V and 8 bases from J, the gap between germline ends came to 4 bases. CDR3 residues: CASSQESEKLFF. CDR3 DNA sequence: TGCGCCAGCAGCCAAGAGAGCGAAAAACTGTTTTTT.

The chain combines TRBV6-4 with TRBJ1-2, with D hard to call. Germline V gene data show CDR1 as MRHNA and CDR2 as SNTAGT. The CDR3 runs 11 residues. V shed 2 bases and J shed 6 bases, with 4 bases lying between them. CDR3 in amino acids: CASSDRDGYTF. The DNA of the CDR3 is TGTGCCAGCAGTGACCGCGATGGCTACACCTTC.

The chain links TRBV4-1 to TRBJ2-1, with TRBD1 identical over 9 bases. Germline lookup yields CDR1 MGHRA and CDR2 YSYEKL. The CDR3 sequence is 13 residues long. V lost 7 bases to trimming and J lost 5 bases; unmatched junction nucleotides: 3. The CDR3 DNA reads TGCGCCAGCACCCGACAGGGGGACAATGAGCAGTTCTTC. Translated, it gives CASTRQGDNEQFF.

The CDR3 DNA follows: TGTGCCACACACGAGGCCGCTCGAAACACTGAAGCTTTCTTT. Its protein is CATHEAARNTEAFF. The V gene is TRBV19, the J gene TRBJ1-1; D is ambiguous. The V gene's germline CDR1 is LNHDA and CDR2 SQIVND (reference sequence). The CDR3 runs to 14 residues. The V end was cut by 10 bases, the J end by 2 bases, with 17 bases between. The whole variable domain, remainder taken from reference TRBV19 and TRBJ1-1, is DGGITQSPKYLFRKEGQNVTLSCEQNLNHDAMYWYRQDPGQGLRLIYYSQIVNDFQKGDIAEGYSVSREKKESFPLTVTSAQKNPTAFYLCATHEAARNTEAFFGQGTRLTVV.

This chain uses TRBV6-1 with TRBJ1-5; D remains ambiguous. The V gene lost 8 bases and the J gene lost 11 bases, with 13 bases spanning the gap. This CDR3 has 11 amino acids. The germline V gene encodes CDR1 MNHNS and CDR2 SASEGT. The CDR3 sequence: CASSAQRTQHF. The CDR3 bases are TGTGCCAGCTCGGCCCAGAGGACCCAGCATTTT.

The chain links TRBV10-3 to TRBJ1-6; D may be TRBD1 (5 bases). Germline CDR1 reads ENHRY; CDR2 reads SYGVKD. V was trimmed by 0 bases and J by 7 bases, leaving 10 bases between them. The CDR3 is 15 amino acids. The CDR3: CAISESGGTNSPLHF. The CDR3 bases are TGTGCCATCAGTGAGTCCGGGGGTACCAATTCACCCCTCCACTTT.

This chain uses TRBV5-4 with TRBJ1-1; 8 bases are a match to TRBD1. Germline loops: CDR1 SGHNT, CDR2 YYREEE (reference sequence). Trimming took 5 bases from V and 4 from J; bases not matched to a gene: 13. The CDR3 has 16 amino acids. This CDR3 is CASSSARTGFGTEAFF. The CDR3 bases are TGTGCCAGCAGTTCTGCCAGGACAGGGTTCGGCACTGAAGCTTTCTTT. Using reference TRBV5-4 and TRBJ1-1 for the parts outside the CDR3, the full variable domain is ETGVTQSPTHLIKTRGQQVTLRCSSQSGHNTVSWYQQALGQGPQFIFQYYREEENGRGNFPPRFSGLQFPNYSSELNVNALELDDSALYLCASSSARTGFGTEAFFGQGTRLTVV.

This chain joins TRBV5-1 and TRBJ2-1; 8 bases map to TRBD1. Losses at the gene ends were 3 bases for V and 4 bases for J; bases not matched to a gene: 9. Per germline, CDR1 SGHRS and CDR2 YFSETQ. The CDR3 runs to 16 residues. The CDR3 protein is CASSSGRGRRYNEQFF. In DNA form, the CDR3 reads TGCGCCAGCAGCTCCGGCAGGGGGCGTAGGTACAATGAGCAGTTCTTC.

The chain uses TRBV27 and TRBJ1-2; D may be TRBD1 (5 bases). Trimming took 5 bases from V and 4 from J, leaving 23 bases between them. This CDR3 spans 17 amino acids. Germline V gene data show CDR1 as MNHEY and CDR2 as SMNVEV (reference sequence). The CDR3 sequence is CASSRETANKTPYGYTF. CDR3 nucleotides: TGTGCCAGCAGTCGAGAGACAGCAAACAAAACCCCCTATGGCTACACCTTC.

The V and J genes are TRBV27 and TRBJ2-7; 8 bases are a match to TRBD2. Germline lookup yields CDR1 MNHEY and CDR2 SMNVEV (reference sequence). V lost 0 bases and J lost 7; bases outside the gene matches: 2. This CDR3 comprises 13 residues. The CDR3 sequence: CASSLSRLAEQYF. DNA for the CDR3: TGTGCCAGCAGTTTATCCAGACTAGCGGAGCAGTACTTC.